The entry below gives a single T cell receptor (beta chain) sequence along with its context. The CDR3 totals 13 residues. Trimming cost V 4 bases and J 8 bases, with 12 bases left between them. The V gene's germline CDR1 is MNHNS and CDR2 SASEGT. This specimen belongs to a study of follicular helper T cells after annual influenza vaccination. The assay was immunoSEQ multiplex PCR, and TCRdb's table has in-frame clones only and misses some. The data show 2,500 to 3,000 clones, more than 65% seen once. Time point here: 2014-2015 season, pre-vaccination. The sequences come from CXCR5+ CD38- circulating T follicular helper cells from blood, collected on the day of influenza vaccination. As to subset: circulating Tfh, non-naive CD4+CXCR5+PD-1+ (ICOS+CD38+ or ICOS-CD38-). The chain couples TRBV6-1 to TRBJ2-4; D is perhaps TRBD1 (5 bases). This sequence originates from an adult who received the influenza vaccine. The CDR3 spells CASSVRPQDIQYF. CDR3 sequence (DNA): TGTGCCAGCAGTGTAAGACCACAGGACATTCAGTACTTC.